This T cell receptor (beta chain) emerged from a study of memory CD4+ T cells and cytomegalovirus serostatus. The sort gate was single viable CD3+CD4+CD8-CD45RO+ cells for memory CD4+ T cells. Measured with immunoSEQ multiplex PCR; TCRdb has only the in-frame clones, and not every one. This sample has about 54,000 clones, with about three quarters found just once. Sequencing used memory CD4+ T cells from blood. The TCR originated in an adult in good health and CMV-seropositive.

The CDR3: CASSSRARGQGNTIYF. As DNA, the CDR3 is TGTGCCAGCAGCTCTAGGGCCAGGGGGCAAGGAAACACCATATATTTT. The chain uses TRBV7-8 and TRBJ1-3; 8 bases map to TRBD1. Germline V gene lookup returns CDR1 SGHVS and CDR2 FQNEAQ. The junction had 9 bases not matched to a gene; V was cut back by 4 bases and J by 4 bases. The CDR3 contains 16 residues.